This TCR beta chain was retrieved from a study of cytomegalovirus exposure and HLA in healthy donors. Primers: 60 Vbeta forward and 13 Jbeta reverse. Profiled with immunoSEQ multiplex PCR; TCRdb holds only in-frame clones, not every one. The top ten clones hold 3% to 4% of a sample with 150,000 to 200,000 clones, 81% of them seen once. As to this clone: Its antigen is as yet unknown.

Study outcomes and limitations: Near-uniform donor sequencing depth was presumed by presence/absence analyses. In a later analysis, specific HLA alleles were associated with some 16,000 TCR beta sequences at a 0.05 false discovery rate. Later on, an analysis found that several of the most significant clusters appeared to be linked to common viral pathogens, which included parvovirus B19.

CDR1 is MNHNS and CDR2 is SASEGT in the germline V gene. CDR3 length: 13 amino acids. V shed 3 bases and J shed 5 bases, with 10 bases lying between them. Healthy bone marrow donors made up the cohort. The specimen was PBMCs. The rearrangement uses TRBV6-1 and TRBJ1-1, with D unresolved. The clonotype comes from a man aged 50-59 years in good health and CMV-seronegative. The CDR3 DNA is TGTGCCAGCAGTGAGGGCCAGGCGACTGAAGCTTTCTTT. It yields the protein CASSEGQATEAFF.